Below, 21 T cell receptor beta chains from the same sample are listed, as sequenced in a study of shared clonotypes between healthy human individuals (dated by TCRdb to 2018 to 2021). Library method: the immunoSEQ multiplex PCR assay. Drawn from immuneACCESS, this table holds only the in-frame rearrangements with V and J called that TCRdb kept. Clones are partly lost; checked studies trace under half to an unresolved V gene and leave the rest unexplained. The sample yields about 1.1 million clones; around 82% were counted once. The top ten constitute roughly 0.62% of the sample. The sequenced sample consisted of memory CD4+ T cells from PBMCs. Taken with the paper, the label for cell subset or site translates to: CD45RA-negative fraction. These receptors all stem from a man aged 18 to 35 in good health. Some clones in this sample may be carry-over from other donors' samples.

This chain uses TRBV6-5 with TRBJ2-5; weak D call: TRBD1 (6 bases). This CDR3 spans 15 amino acids. Trimming cost V 1 base and J 4 bases, with 13 bases left between them. Germline V gene lookup returns CDR1 MNHEY and CDR2 SVGAGI. The CDR3 coding sequence is TGTGCCAGCAGTTACTTACCTACAGGGAGAGAGACCCAGTACTTC. Protein: CASSYLPTGRETQYF.

The chain recombines TRBV5-1 with TRBJ2-1; 12 bases align to TRBD2. The V gene end was trimmed by 4 bases and the J gene end by 8 bases; junction bases not matched to a gene: 4. Looked up from germline, CDR1 is SGHRS and CDR2 is YFSETQ. This CDR3 is built from 14 residues. The DNA for the CDR3 is TGCGCCAGCAGCAGGAGACTAGCGGGGGATGAGCAGTTCTTC. Amino acids: CASSRRLAGDEQFF.

Regarding this clone: A much larger clone is a single base away; this may be a read error. Other DNA sequences from this sample encode an identical CDR3 as well. The chain carries TRBV5-1 and TRBJ2-3; the D gene is possibly TRBD2 (6 bases). Looked up from germline, CDR1 is SGHRS and CDR2 is YFSETQ. The CDR3 length is 14 residues. Trimming removed 4 bases from V and 6 bases from J, with 15 bases in between. The CDR3 nucleotides are TGCGCCAGCAGCCAGGCGGGAAGGGCGGATACGCAGTATTTT. Its protein is CASSQAGRADTQYF. Complete variable domain (other parts from reference TRBV5-1 and TRBJ2-3): KAGVTQTPRYLIKTRGQQVTLSCSPISGHRSVSWYQQTPGQGLQFLFEYFSETQRNKGNFPGRFSGRQFSNSRSEMNVSTLELGDSALYLCASSQAGRADTQYFGPGTRLTVL.

The chain combines TRBV5-1 with TRBJ2-6, with a tentative D call TRBD1 (6 bases). The CDR3 covers 16 residues. V was pared by 2 bases and J by 2 bases, with 11 bases between. From germline, CDR1 is SGHRS and CDR2 YFSETQ. Here the CDR3 reads CASSLTKGAGANVLTF. DNA of the CDR3: TGCGCCAGCAGCTTAACTAAGGGGGCTGGGGCCAACGTCCTGACTTTC.

In its sample, this clone was seen once. The chain joins TRBV4-2 to TRBJ2-2; D may be TRBD2 (6 bases). From germline, CDR1 is LGHNA and CDR2 YNFKEQ. CDR3 length: 15 residues. V was cut by 0 bases and J by 3 bases, with 8 bases left in between. CDR3 sequence reads: CASSQERRDTGELFF. The CDR3 DNA follows: TGTGCCAGCAGCCAAGAGAGGAGGGACACCGGGGAGCTGTTTTTT.

This chain joins TRBV28 and TRBJ1-3, with D maybe TRBD1 (5 bases). The V end lost 7 bases, the J end lost 4 bases, and 14 bases lay between the germline ends. This CDR3 has 14 residues. Germline V gene sequence: CDR1 MDHEN, CDR2 SYDVKM. The CDR3 sequence: CASKRQTLGNTIYF. The CDR3 coding sequence is TGTGCCAGCAAAAGACAGACTTTGGGAAACACCATATATTTT.

This chain uses TRBV28 with TRBJ2-1, with D tentatively TRBD1 (7 bases). Trimming pared 5 bases from V and 6 bases from J, leaving 17 bases between. The CDR3 is 15 residues long. Germline V gene lookup returns CDR1 MDHEN and CDR2 SYDVKM. In DNA form, the CDR3 reads TGTGCCAGCAGTCAGGGGGGACTTCAATTCAATGAGCAGTTCTTC. It translates to CASSQGGLQFNEQFF.

The chain joins TRBV27 to TRBJ1-1, with D possibly matching TRBD1 (5 bases). This CDR3 contains 13 residues. Germline assignment: CDR1 MNHEY and CDR2 SMNVEV (reference sequence). Trimming took 2 bases from V and 8 from J, leaving 12 bases between them. In DNA form, the CDR3 reads TGTGCCAGCAGTTTAGGAATCCGGGGGGAAGCTTTCTTT. Encoded protein: CASSLGIRGEAFF.

V usage is TRBV5-4 and J usage is TRBJ1-2, with TRBD1 matching 8 bases. Germline trimming cut 6 bases from V and 4 bases from J; bases unmatched to any gene: 8. This CDR3 has 14 residues. Germline CDR1 is SGHNT and CDR2 is YYREEE (reference sequence). CDR3: CASNPDRGGYGYTF. The DNA for the CDR3 is TGTGCCAGCAACCCCGACAGGGGCGGCTATGGCTACACCTTC.

This chain connects TRBV9 to TRBJ2-2; no reliable D call. V was cut by 2 bases and J by 1 base, with 6 bases left in between. Germline lookup yields CDR1 SGDLS and CDR2 YYNGEE. The CDR3 runs 14 residues. This chain's CDR3 is CASSVLMNTGELFF. The CDR3 DNA reads as TGTGCCAGCAGCGTTTTGATGAACACCGGGGAGCTGTTTTTT.

As DNA, the CDR3 is TGTGCCAGCAGTTCACAACGGGGGACAGGGAAAACTGAAGCTTTCTTT. This encodes CASSSQRGTGKTEAFF. The chain recombines TRBV6-5 with TRBJ1-1, with 9 bases aligning to TRBD1. The V gene's germline CDR1 is MNHEY and CDR2 SVGAGI. The length of the CDR3 is 16 residues. V dropped 4 bases and J dropped 5; count of bases not matched to a gene: 11.

This rearrangement joins TRBV11-2 to TRBJ2-7; TRBD2 might be the D (6 bases). Germline V gives CDR1 SGHAT, CDR2 FQNNGV. Trimming pared 2 bases from V and 0 bases from J, leaving 14 bases between. The CDR3 totals 16 residues. CDR3 region: CASSLLGSGSSYEQYF. The DNA for the CDR3 is TGTGCCAGCAGCTTACTTGGTAGCGGAAGCTCCTACGAGCAGTACTTC.

This clone has at least ten counts. The chain couples TRBV25-1 to TRBJ1-1; no firm D call. Germline V gene data show CDR1 as MGHDK and CDR2 as SYGVNS. This CDR3 region has 13 residues. V was trimmed by 4 bases and J by 3 bases, leaving 9 bases between them. CDR3 sequence reads: CASSATRYTEAFF. The CDR3, as DNA: TGTGCCAGCAGTGCGACACGTTACACTGAAGCTTTCTTT.

The chain has TRBV5-6 and TRBJ1-4; D call uncertain. Germline V gives CDR1 SGHDT, CDR2 YYEEEE. CDR3 length equals 15 residues. V lost 3 bases to trimming and J lost 7 bases, with 16 bases between them. The CDR3 spells CASSWSLGGGEKLFF. CDR3 DNA sequence: TGTGCCAGCAGCTGGTCCCTTGGAGGCGGTGAAAAACTGTTTTTT.

CDR3 residues: CASSTRDRGTMGYTF. CDR3 nucleotide sequence: TGTGCCAGCAGCACCCGGGACAGGGGAACTATGGGCTACACCTTC. V usage is TRBV7-3 and J usage is TRBJ1-2; 10 nucleotides match TRBD1. Germline lookup yields CDR1 SGHTA and CDR2 FQGTGA. The length of the CDR3 is 15 residues. The junction had 11 bases not matched to a gene; V was cut back by 5 bases and J by 8 bases.

The gene calls are TRBV13 and TRBJ2-4; possible D gene TRBD1, 7 bases. CDR1 and CDR2 (germline): PRHDT, FYEKMQ (reference sequence). The length of the CDR3 is 14 residues. Between the trimmed V and J ends, which lost 5 bases and 8 bases, there was a span of 16 bases. CDR3 sequence (DNA): TGTGCCAGCAGCCCTAGGACAGGCGGGGACATTCAGTACTTC. It is translated as CASSPRTGGDIQYF.

The chain has TRBV18 and TRBJ2-5; TRBD1 matches 8 bases. The germline V gene encodes CDR1 KGHSH and CDR2 LQKENI. The ends lost 8 bases at V and 1 base at J; junction bases unmatched: 3. The CDR3 covers 13 residues. Written as DNA, the CDR3 is TGTGCCAGCCAACAGGGGGGCCAAGAGACCCAGTACTTC. Translated, it gives CASQQGGQETQYF.

The chain couples TRBV5-1 to TRBJ2-7; D unresolved. Germline CDR1 is SGHRS and CDR2 is YFSETQ. This CDR3 region has 11 residues. V lost 5 bases, J lost 5 bases, and 8 bases lay in between. The CDR3 region is CASRSSDEQYF. The DNA for the CDR3 is TGCGCCAGCAGGTCGTCTGACGAGCAGTACTTC. Drawing the rest from reference TRBV5-1 and TRBJ2-7, the complete variable domain is KAGVTQTPRYLIKTRGQQVTLSCSPISGHRSVSWYQQTPGQGLQFLFEYFSETQRNKGNFPGRFSGRQFSNSRSEMNVSTLELGDSALYLCASRSSDEQYFGPGTRLTVT.

The J gene is TRBJ1-4, the V gene TRBV7-9; 7 positions match TRBD1. V gave up 5 bases and J gave up 3 bases; unmatched junction bases: 3. Germline lookup yields CDR1 SEHNR and CDR2 FQNEAQ (reference sequence). This CDR3 is built from 14 residues. This CDR3 is CASSRGQPNEKLFF. CDR3 DNA: TGTGCCAGCAGCCGGGGACAGCCTAATGAAAAACTGTTTTTT.

The CDR3 spells CAISEDMSGYTF. The CDR3 nucleotides are TGTGCCATCAGTGAAGACATGAGCGGCTACACCTTC. The chain recombines TRBV10-3 with TRBJ1-2; no clear D gene. The germline gives CDR1 ENHRY, CDR2 SYGVKD. The CDR3 contains 12 residues. The germline V and J ends were trimmed by 3 bases and 8 bases, with 10 bases remaining between them.

The genes are TRBV5-1 and TRBJ2-2; 7 bases map to TRBD1. CDR3 length: 15 residues. V lost 4 bases and J lost 3; bases outside the gene matches: 6. Germline CDR1 and CDR2: SGHRS and YFSETQ. The CDR3 loop reads CASSVRDRHTGELFF. The CDR3 nucleotides are TGCGCCAGCAGCGTCCGGGACAGACACACCGGGGAGCTGTTTTTT.